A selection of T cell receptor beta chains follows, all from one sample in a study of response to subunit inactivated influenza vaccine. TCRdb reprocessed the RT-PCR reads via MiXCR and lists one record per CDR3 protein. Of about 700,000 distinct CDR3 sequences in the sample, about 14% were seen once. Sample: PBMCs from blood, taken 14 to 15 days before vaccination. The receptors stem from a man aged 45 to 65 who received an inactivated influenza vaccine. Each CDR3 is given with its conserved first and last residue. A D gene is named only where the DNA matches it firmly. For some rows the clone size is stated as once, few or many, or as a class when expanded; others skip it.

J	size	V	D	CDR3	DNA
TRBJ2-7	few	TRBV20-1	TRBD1	CSARGTGLYEQYF	TGCAGTGCTAGAGGGACAGGTCTCTACGAGCAGTACTTC
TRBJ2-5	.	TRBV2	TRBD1	CASSATLRGRGETQYF	TGTGCCAGCAGTGCGACTCTCAGGGGGCGGGGTGAGACCCAGTACTTC
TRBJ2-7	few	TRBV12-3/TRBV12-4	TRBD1	CASSPGTGFAYEQYF	TGTGCCAGCAGTCCGGGGACAGGTTTTGCCTACGAGCAGTACTTC
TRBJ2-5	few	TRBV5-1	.	CASSLAAEETQYF	TGCGCCAGCAGCTTGGCTGCGGAAGAGACCCAGTACTTC
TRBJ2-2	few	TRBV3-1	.	CASSPAGRLRTGELFF	TGTGCCAGCAGCCCGGCGGGACGGCTGCGTACCGGGGAGCTGTTTTTT
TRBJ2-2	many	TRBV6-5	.	CASSYSAVAGELFF	TGTGCCAGCAGTTACTCGGCTGTGGCCGGGGAGCTGTTTTTT
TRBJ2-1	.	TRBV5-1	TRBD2	CASSFSSGRDSSYNEQFF	TGCGCCAGCAGCTTCTCTAGCGGGAGGGATAGCTCCTACAATGAGCAGTTCTTC
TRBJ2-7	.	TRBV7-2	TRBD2	CASSSSGAGAYEQYF	TGTGCCAGCAGCTCCTCTGGGGCGGGAGCCTACGAGCAGTACTTC
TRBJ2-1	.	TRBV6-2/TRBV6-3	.	CASSSGQPKQFF	TGTGCCAGCAGTTCGGGTCAGCCCAAGCAGTTCTTC
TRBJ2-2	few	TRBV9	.	CASSVHRYSNTGELFF	TGTGCCAGCAGCGTGCATCGGTACTCGAACACCGGGGAGCTGTTTTTT
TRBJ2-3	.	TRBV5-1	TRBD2	CASSLGLAMRPLHTDTQYF	TGCGCCAGCAGCTTGGGACTAGCGATGAGACCGCTACACACAGATACGCAGTATTTT
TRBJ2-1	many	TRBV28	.	CASSFGLSVNEQFF	TGTGCCAGCAGTTTCGGTTTATCCGTCAATGAGCAGTTCTTC
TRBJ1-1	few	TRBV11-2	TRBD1	CASLTYRDSPEAFF	TGTGCCAGCCTAACCTACCGGGACAGTCCTGAAGCTTTCTTT
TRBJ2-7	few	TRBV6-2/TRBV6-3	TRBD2	CASSSLAATRPHEQYF	TGTGCCAGCAGTTCCCTAGCGGCAACTAGGCCCCACGAGCAGTACTTC
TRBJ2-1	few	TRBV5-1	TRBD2	CASSRTTSGSYNEQFF	TGCGCCAGCAGCCGCACCACTAGCGGTAGCTACAATGAGCAGTTCTTC
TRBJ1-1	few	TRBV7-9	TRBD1	CASSFRTGVSSEAFF	TGTGCCAGCAGCTTTCGGACAGGGGTATCGTCTGAAGCTTTCTTT
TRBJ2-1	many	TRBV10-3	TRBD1	CAISRETGPTNEQFF	TGTGCCATCAGTAGAGAGACAGGGCCCACAAATGAGCAGTTCTTC
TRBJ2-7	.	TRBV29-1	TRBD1	CSVTGTGGFGQYF	TGCAGCGTTACCGGGACAGGGGGCTTCGGGCAGTACTTC
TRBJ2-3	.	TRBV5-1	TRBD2	CASRKLAGGTTDTQYF	TGCGCCAGCAGAAAACTAGCGGGCGGCACCACAGATACGCAGTATTTT
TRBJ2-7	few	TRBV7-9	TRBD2	CASSFASGGPASYEQYF	TGTGCCAGCAGCTTCGCTAGCGGGGGGCCCGCCTCCTACGAGCAGTACTTC